The following is a TCR beta chain sequence with its context. Its antigen is still unknown. No base qualities exist here, and no much larger clone lies one base off it. The library was prepared using the immunoSEQ multiplex PCR assay. For the multiplex PCR, a mixture combining 60 forward primers for TCR Vbeta segments and 13 reverse primers for TCR Jbeta segments was used. Amplification of the CDR3 region of rearranged TCR beta genes was performed with a multiplex PCR assay on genomic DNA. The Illumina HiSeq System was used to sequence the amplified TCR beta libraries as 87-base-pair reads. The study's processing was this. In a later analysis, approximately 74 million unique TCR beta chains were counted across the 650 to 750 repertoires, and roughly 11 million of these chains were shared by at least two donors. A nearest-neighbor algorithm error-corrected the raw reads and collapsed the reads into unique sequences, merging closely related sequences to remove PCR and sequencing errors. Alignment of CDR3 sequences to IMGT reference sequences was used to assign V, D and J gene segments. Each retained sequence needed at least a six-nucleotide match to both a V gene segment and a J gene segment. Rearrangements were classified as productive when the CDR3 lacked stop codons and remained in frame with V and J, and all other rearrangements were classified as non-productive. Following IMGT convention, CDR3 was defined as the stretch from the second conserved V-encoded cysteine to the conserved J-encoded phenylalanine. In an earlier analysis of around 640 of the donors, sequences lacking an unambiguous match to a single V gene segment were excluded. An earlier analysis of 587 of the donors classified V segments as functional when productive rearrangements were above 56.7% and as segregating when the standard deviation between donors was above 5%. A statistical classification framework was developed to diagnose cytomegalovirus status using the catalog of TCR beta chain sequences. A later analysis assigned V and J genes by comparing TCR nucleotide sequences with IMGT/GENE-DB human TR gene sequences. In a later analysis, CDR3 sequences and most-parsimonious VDJ recombination scenarios were assigned using the TCRdist pipeline. In a later analysis, every TCR beta chain was defined by the combination of its CDR3 amino acid sequence and its V-gene family, and reads without a unique V-gene family were dropped. In a later analysis, approximately 590 highly shared, low-generation-probability nucleotide sequences were removed to address suspected cross-contamination and a sequencing artifact. For each public chain, a later analysis derived a clonal expansion index from normalized ranks of inferred template counts within each repertoire. In a later analysis, generation probabilities were computed with a VDJ recombination model fitted to out-of-frame rearrangements, and the resulting probabilities were checked against IGoR. Hypergeometric tests were used in a later analysis to score TCR-TCR, TCR-HLA and TCR-CMV co-occurrence, with a repertoire-size bias correction applied to the TCR pairs. In a later analysis, false discovery rates were estimated by permuting HLA or CMV assignments 20 times. A later analysis grouped co-occurring TCRs with DBSCAN, adding TCRdist sequence similarity when clustering within HLA-allele-positive subsets. Co-occurrence clustering excluded repertoires with fewer than 30,000 or more than 120,000 public chains, plus five with anomalous nucleotide sharing. TCRdb's version of the immuneACCESS table is confined to in-frame rearrangements and falls short of the full clone set. An unresolved V gene accounts for under half of the shortfall where checked; the remainder is of unknown origin. V and J calls and clone size come straight from that table; D and trimming were deduced from the DNA. Within this sample are 75,000 to 90,000 clones, with about 78% of them counted one time only. Around 8.9% of the sample is held by the ten biggest clonotypes.

The cohort consisted of hundreds of healthy bone marrow donors. All cohort members were sampled while nominally healthy, although unrecorded immune exposures were likely present. The donor tested CMV seropositive and was one of the 289 seropositive cohort members. Each donor provided a peripheral blood sample, and peripheral blood mononuclear cells were used for TCR beta sequencing. Genomic DNA was extracted from the blood cell samples with the Qiagen DNeasy Blood Extraction Kit. The CDR3 numbers 15 residues from cysteine through phenylalanine. Only the CDR3 region is kept as DNA, spanning 45 bases read in frame from base 1. V has 7 bases trimmed and J has 7 bases trimmed; junction bases matching no gene number 8. As encoded in the germline V gene, CDR1 is MDHEN while CDR2 is SYDVKM. The sample comes from a study of cytomegalovirus exposure and HLA in healthy donors (dated 2017 in TCRdb). Notes on the research overall: An earlier analysis of approximately 640 of the donors reported 250 to 300 Gb of sequence data and more than 90 million unique TCR beta sequences from roughly 200 million T cells. Every discovery cohort repertoire had been produced on one sequencing platform. To predict cytomegalovirus infection status, the study brought together high-throughput TCR immunosequencing, statistical association of individual TCRs with disease status, and machine learning. Among almost 400 genotyped donors of the cohort, an average of roughly 240,000 unique TCR beta nucleotide sequences were sequenced per donor, around 18% of them non-productive. The number of donors typed differed by locus, with 629-630 for A, B, C, DRB1 and DQB1, more than 500 for DQA1, 606 for DPA1, and about 450 for DPB1. In a later analysis, previously published TCR beta repertoires from more than 500 donors were re-analyzed and high-resolution HLA genotyping was added so that TCR occurrence patterns could be studied. Rather than drawing on any new phenotypic data, the later analysis identified candidate immune exposures from TCR beta sequences and the way those sequences occurred across donors. A later genetic analysis used genome-wide SNP genotypes for 398 of the 666 donors, treating that subset as a discovery cohort. Alongside the repertoire data, information on donor age, sex, ethnicity and CMV serostatus was compiled. Because of strong linkage in the cohort, 5 or 6 DR-DQ haplotypes were treated as single units for association and clustering. The study was designed to test whether signatures of past pathogen exposure could be identified by cataloging public T cell receptors. HLA typing covered class I and class II loci at four-digit resolution. An earlier analysis of 587 of the donors used high-throughput TCR beta sequencing to judge whether each TCR beta V gene segment behaved as functional or pseudogenic. The study used immunosequencing to profile the T cell repertoires of approximately 640 subjects and linked those repertoires to cytomegalovirus serostatus. A separate validation cohort of over a hundred different subjects was used in addition to the 666-subject first cohort. Around 330 gigabases of sequencing data and approximately 91 million unique TCR sequences made up an early release that covered 500 to 700 HLA-typed donors. The genetic ancestry cluster associated with self-reported Caucasian donors included 81% of the 300 to 450 genotyped donors. Results and caveats for the whole study, not just this receptor: In the study, around 150 TCR beta chains were listed as associated with cytomegalovirus. Broadly in line with IMGT annotations, most TCR beta V segments showed up in productive rearrangements about 87% or about 30% of the time in an earlier analysis of several hundred of the donors. A later genetic analysis associated a missense DCLRE1C variant with V-gene and J-gene trimming of TCR beta chains, and an independent cohort replicated the association. The only immune exposure information available for the cohort was CMV serostatus. Some IMGT-functional V segments, including TRBV6-2 and TRBV6-3, could not be told apart with the 87-base-pair reads, so those segments were excluded. The earlier analysis of 587 of the donors excluded approximately 17 rarely observed V segments, including chromosome 9 orphons, because counts were too low. Across donors, most TCR sequences were observed very rarely, whereas some public TCRs were present in many individuals. Because HLA typing was unavailable for some donors at each locus, only the typed subset was used in association tests. Linkage disequilibrium might explain the correlated functional status among segregating V segments, but an unknown experimental factor could not be ruled out. In a later analysis, HLA-associated TCR beta chains showed more clonal expansion and lower generation probabilities than non-associated chains that were equally common. A further reported finding was that TCR beta sequences accurately predicted the HLA-A and HLA-B alleles for most subjects in the first cohort. The presence/absence analyses assumed that sequencing depth was roughly uniform across donors, and that assumption may not be true. A later analysis reported that several top co-occurrence clusters appeared linked to parvovirus B19, influenza, CMV and Epstein-Barr virus. At a false discovery rate of 0.05, a later analysis linked around 17,000 TCR beta sequences to specific HLA alleles. The authors suggested that the approach could potentially be extended to other disease states and immunological phenotypes. In vitro tests confirmed that a few of the cytomegalovirus-associated TCR beta chains recognize cytomegalovirus antigens. In a later analysis, most CMV-associated TCR beta chains were found to appear HLA-restricted, with HLA associations seemingly driven largely by CMV exposure. A cluster of highly shared sequence variants was judged likely to be a technical artifact of the sequencing pipeline. In a later analysis, the rate of TCR association differed among HLA loci, with DRB1 alleles having the most associated TCRs and HLA-C alleles having the fewest. In both the original and validation cohorts, the classifier was reported to diagnose cytomegalovirus status with high specificity and sensitivity. Strong co-occurrence of HLA alleles, especially DR and DQ, made assigning TCR associations to individual alleles difficult. In this cohort, only TCR beta chains were sequenced, and detectable features were limited by the absence of alpha or paired-chain data. A later genetic analysis reported fewer N-insertions in productive TCRs among donors in an Asian-associated ancestry cluster than the roughly 620-donor mean.

What was sequenced was PBMCs. The rearrangement combines TRBV28 with TRBJ1-6; 9 bases in between match TRBD1. The receptor was derived from a woman between 40 and 55 years old in good health and CMV-seropositive. The DNA sequence is as follows: TGTGCCAGCAACCTACAGGGGGCAGAAAATTCACCCCTCCACTTT. It translates as CASNLQGAENSPLHF.